The entry below describes one TCR beta chain. Its antigen is not identified. Through a sample-barcoded 5' primer and a J-beta primer mix, a second PCR was run for about 6 to 11 cycles. Each of the cDNA molecules was tagged by a template-switch adaptor with 12 random nucleotides. From the 5' RACE reads, TCRdb called clonotypes with MiXCR, one entry per CDR3 protein. The sample holds 550,000 to 750,000 distinct CDR3 sequences, around 20% seen once. Healthy Caucasians from Russia aged 6 to 90 served as donors. The data were taken from a study of blood T cells in healthy people across ages. General study results and limits: Unknown CMV status may confound age-related changes in expanded clones.

V lost 3 bases and J lost 2; bases outside the gene matches: 9. The germline V gene encodes CDR1 SQVTM and CDR2 ANQGSEA. This CDR3 comprises 16 residues. The rearrangement uses TRBV29-1 and TRBJ2-3; TRBD2 agrees at 9 bases. This receptor was taken from a man in his sixties or seventies in good health. The sequencing sample was made of blood. CDR3 sequence reads: CSVEGAGGPTTDTQYF. As DNA, the CDR3 is TGCAGCGTTGAGGGTGCGGGAGGGCCTACCACAGATACGCAGTATTTT.